A single sample gave rise to the 2 T cell receptor beta chains below, sequenced in a study of shared clonotypes between healthy human individuals. TCRdb's copy holds only in-frame clones and misses some; the assay was immunoSEQ multiplex PCR. This sample yields 2 million or so clones, of which over 85% are seen a single time; 0.13% belongs to the top ten. The source material was naive CD4+ T cells sorted from blood. Subset described: CD45RA+ positively selected. Every receptor here comes from a man between 18 and 35 years old in good health.

The gene calls are TRBV15 and TRBJ2-4, with 9 bases fitting TRBD2. This CDR3 is 14 amino acids long. Losses at the gene ends were 8 bases for V and 6 bases for J; bases not matched to a gene: 8. Germline-derived CDR1 and CDR2 are LNHNV and YYDKDF (reference sequence). CDR3 bases: TGTGCCACCGTCGCGGGGGGGCCCGGAAACATTCAGTACTTC. This sequence encodes CATVAGGPGNIQYF.

This clone was detected only once. This rearrangement joins TRBV4-1 to TRBJ2-4; D is possibly TRBD2 (5 bases). The ends were cut back, 0 bases at V and 7 bases at J, with 10 bases in the middle. Germline-derived CDR1 and CDR2 are MGHRA and YSYEKL. There are 14 residues in the CDR3. The CDR3 DNA follows: TGCGCCAGCAGCCAAGATCGGGATGTGAACATTCAGTACTTC. Translating it yields CASSQDRDVNIQYF.